The entry that follows covers one T cell receptor beta chain sequence. This sample stems from a study of T cell changes during pregnancy in multiple sclerosis. Clones were sequenced by immunoSEQ multiplex PCR, and TCRdb holds only the in-frame ones, with some missing. The sample yields fewer than 40,000 clones, around nine tenths seen once. The CDR3 extends over 13 amino acids. The V gene end was trimmed by 8 bases and the J gene end by 0 bases; junction bases not matched to a gene: 1. The germline V gene encodes CDR1 SGHRS and CDR2 YFSETQ. This rearrangement joins TRBV5-1 to TRBJ2-7; 11 nucleotides line up with TRBD2. Sequenced material: CD4+ T cells from peripheral blood mononuclear cells, taken after pregnancy. This sequence was found in a female donor in good health, enrolled as a control in a pregnancy study. Written as DNA, the CDR3 is TGCGCCAGGGGGACTAGCGGCTCCTACGAGCAGTACTTC. This codes for CARGTSGSYEQYF. Filled out from reference TRBV5-1 and TRBJ2-7, the complete variable domain reads KAGVTQTPRYLIKTRGQQVTLSCSPISGHRSVSWYQQTPGQGLQFLFEYFSETQRNKGNFPGRFSGRQFSNSRSEMNVSTLELGDSALYLCARGTSGSYEQYFGPGTRLTVT.